The 26 T cell receptor beta chains below were found in one sample sequenced in a study of blood T cell repertoires in COVID-19. Here immunoSEQ multiplex PCR was the method, and the copy in TCRdb shows in-frame clones only, minus some. Among 150,000 to 200,000 clones, around 90% were seen once, and the ten largest hold under 6.5%. The material sequenced was peripheral blood. The source is a man aged 35 to 55 with active or convalescent COVID-19.

This rearrangement joins TRBV28 to TRBJ2-7, with D unclear. With 8 bases removed from V and 4 bases from J, the gap between germline ends came to 15 bases. Germline V lookup: CDR1 MDHEN, CDR2 SYDVKM. This CDR3 is 13 amino acids long. The CDR3 sequence is CASLGRMDYEQYF. As DNA, the CDR3 is TGTGCCAGCCTGGGCAGGATGGATTACGAGCAGTACTTC.

J is TRBJ2-5 and V is TRBV6-5; D possibly corresponds to TRBD2 (5 bases). There are 16 residues in the CDR3. Germline V gives CDR1 MNHEY, CDR2 SVGAGI. V lost 0 bases and J lost 5, with 16 bases in between. CDR3 coding DNA: TGTGCCAGCAGTTACTCGAATTTCAAGTGGGAGGAGACCCAGTACTTC. Its protein is CASSYSNFKWEETQYF.

The J gene is TRBJ1-6, the V gene TRBV2; D is possibly TRBD1 (5 bases). This CDR3 is built from 12 residues. Trimming took 8 bases from V and 9 from J, leaving 11 bases between them. Germline CDR1 SNHLY, CDR2 FYNNEI. CDR3 sequence reads: CASAQDSSPLHF. The DNA of the CDR3 is TGTGCCAGCGCACAGGATAGTTCACCCCTCCACTTT.

The genes are TRBV21-1 and TRBJ2-7; the table's D call of TRBD2 was not tested on the DNA. TRBV21-1 is a pseudogene. This CDR3 has 16 residues. As DNA, the CDR3 is TGTGCCAGCAGCGCCTCTAGCGGAGGGAGCTCCTACGAGCAGTACTTC. It codes for CASSASSGGSSYEQYF.

The V call is TRBV28, the J call TRBJ2-7; 8 bases agree with TRBD1. This CDR3 is built from 17 residues. The J segment lost 6 bases and the V segment lost 3 bases, leaving 16 bases of the junction unmatched. Germline CDR1 MDHEN, CDR2 SYDVKM. CDR3 coding DNA: TGTGCCAGCAGTTTTGGTCCACGGACAGGGAACAAGGTCGAGCAGTACTTC. This translates into CASSFGPRTGNKVEQYF.

CDR3 sequence (DNA): TGCAGCGATGGGGGGTACACTGAAGCTTTCTTT. Translation: CSDGGYTEAFF. J is TRBJ1-1 and V is TRBV29-1, with D possibly matching TRBD1 (5 bases). CDR1 and CDR2 (germline): SQVTM, ANQGSEA. Trimming cost V 7 bases and J 3 bases, with 9 bases left between them. The CDR3 has 11 amino acids.

This rearrangement joins TRBV12-3 or TRBV12-4 to TRBJ1-5; a weak D match, TRBD1 (5 bases). CDR3 length: 13 residues. V was shortened by 5 bases and J by 5 bases, with 10 bases between the two germline ends. The CDR3 nucleotides read TGTGCCAGCAGTGAGGACACACATCAGCCCCAGCATTTT. Translated, it gives CASSEDTHQPQHF.

The chain employs TRBV12-5 and TRBJ1-5; 10 bases map to TRBD1. V dropped 7 bases and J dropped 2; count of bases not matched to a gene: 17. Germline V gene sequence: CDR1 LGHNT, CDR2 FRNRAP. The CDR3 contains 19 residues. The CDR3 DNA reads as TGTGCTAGTGCCTTAAGACAGGGGGCGAACGAGCCGGGCAATCAGCCCCAGCATTTT. Its protein product is CASALRQGANEPGNQPQHF. Full variable domain (outside the CDR3, taken from reference TRBV12-5 and TRBJ1-5): DARVTQTPRHKVTEMGQEVTMRCQPILGHNTVFWYRQTMMQGLELLAYFRNRAPLDDSGMPKDRFSAEMPDATLATLKIQPSEPRDSAVYFCASALRQGANEPGNQPQHFGDGTRLSIL.

The chain employs TRBV28 and TRBJ2-7, with TRBD2 matching over 13 bases. The CDR3 is 19 amino acids. Looked up from germline, CDR1 is MDHEN and CDR2 is SYDVKM. V shed 6 bases, J shed 0 bases, and the junction held 14 bases outside the gene matches. The CDR3 spells CASSRTSGRLKGSSYEQYF. The CDR3 DNA reads TGTGCCAGCAGCCGGACTAGCGGGAGACTAAAAGGGAGCTCCTACGAGCAGTACTTC.

V is TRBV10-3 and J is TRBJ2-1; D is possibly TRBD1 (7 bases). Per the germline V gene, CDR1 is ENHRY and CDR2 is SYGVKD. The length of the CDR3 is 14 residues. With 6 bases removed from V and 5 bases from J, the gap between germline ends came to 14 bases. This CDR3 is CAISGRGADNEQFF. In DNA, the CDR3 is TGTGCCATCAGCGGCAGGGGGGCGGACAATGAGCAGTTCTTC.

To note about this clone: Other nucleotide sequences from this sample produce the same CDR3. This chain links TRBV9 with TRBJ1-3; D remains ambiguous. The V end lost 5 bases, the J end lost 3 bases, and 6 bases lay between the germline ends. The CDR3 is made up of 12 amino acids. Per germline, CDR1 SGDLS and CDR2 YYNGEE. The chain's CDR3 is CASSRNGNTIYF. The CDR3 nucleotides are TGTGCCAGCAGTAGAAATGGAAACACCATATATTTT.

The chain couples TRBV6-4 to TRBJ2-2; TRBD1 might be the D (5 bases). The CDR3 is 15 residues long. Trimming stripped 4 bases from V and 1 base from J, with 10 bases between. CDR1 and CDR2 (germline): MRHNA, SNTAGT. This CDR3 is CASSVDNRNTGELFF. For the CDR3, the DNA is TGTGCCAGCAGTGTGGACAATCGGAACACCGGGGAGCTGTTTTTT.

The chain couples TRBV4-1 to TRBJ2-5, with TRBD2 matching over 7 bases. CDR1 and CDR2 (germline): MGHRA, YSYEKL. V lost 0 bases and J lost 4; bases outside the gene matches: 5. This CDR3 is 15 amino acids long. Here the CDR3 DNA reads TGCGCCAGCAGCCAAGAAGGCAGGGAGGGAGAGACCCAGTACTTC. Translating it yields CASSQEGREGETQYF.

The V and J genes are TRBV28 and TRBJ1-4; D may be TRBD1 (5 bases). Germline CDR1 and CDR2: MDHEN and SYDVKM. Trimming removed 6 bases at V and 8 bases at J, with 13 bases between. CDR3 length equals 13 residues. Here the CDR3 DNA reads TGTGCCAGCAGAACAGGTTTAGGCGAAAAACTGTTTTTT. The encoded protein is CASRTGLGEKLFF.

The chain joins TRBV11-2 to TRBJ2-1; TRBD1 agrees at 9 bases. The CDR3 runs 18 residues. Germline V gene lookup returns CDR1 SGHAT and CDR2 FQNNGV. V shed 4 bases, J shed 4 bases, and the junction held 14 bases outside the gene matches. The CDR3 DNA reads as TGTGCCAGCAGCTCCGAACTACCGGGACAGGGAGGATACAATGAGCAGTTCTTC. Its translation is CASSSELPGQGGYNEQFF.

V is TRBV19 and J is TRBJ2-1, with 9 bases that match TRBD2. CDR1 is LNHDA, CDR2 SQIVND, per germline (reference sequence). The V segment lost 3 bases and the J segment 0 bases; nucleotides outside the gene matches: 12. CDR3 length: 19 residues. Written as DNA, the CDR3 is TGTGCCAGTAGTATTCGTCCTAGCGGGGACACCAGCTCCTACAATGAGCAGTTCTTC. This gives the protein CASSIRPSGDTSSYNEQFF.

The gene calls are TRBV7-2 and TRBJ2-7, with a possible D match to TRBD2 (6 bases). Germline assignment: CDR1 SGHTA and CDR2 FQGNSA. The CDR3 is 15 residues long. Trimming shortened V by 1 base and J by 5 bases, and 15 bases separated the two germline ends. The CDR3 reads CASSLVGRGWNEQYF. The CDR3 region has the DNA TGTGCCAGCAGCTTAGTGGGGCGGGGCTGGAACGAGCAGTACTTC. Full variable domain (outside the CDR3, taken from reference TRBV7-2 and TRBJ2-7): GAGVSQSPSNKVTEKGKDVELRCDPISGHTALYWYRQSLGQGLEFLIYFQGNSAPDKSGLPSDRFSAERTGGSVSTLTIQRTQQEDSAVYLCASSLVGRGWNEQYFGPGTRLTVT.

The rearrangement uses TRBV10-3 and TRBJ2-7; D might be TRBD1 (6 bases). This CDR3 contains 17 residues. Trimming took off 0 bases at V and 0 bases at J, with 15 bases between the two ends. Germline V gives CDR1 ENHRY, CDR2 SYGVKD. The CDR3 DNA follows: TGTGCCATCAGTGAGTCATTAGGACAGCAGAGCTCCTACGAGCAGTACTTC. Protein sequence: CAISESLGQQSSYEQYF.

In nucleotides, the CDR3 is TGTGCCAGCAGCTTGGGGACACTAGCCAAAAACATTCAGTACTTC. As protein: CASSLGTLAKNIQYF. The chain recombines TRBV5-8 with TRBJ2-4, with D possibly TRBD1 on 5 matching bases. The V gene lost 0 bases and the J gene lost 0 bases, with 7 bases spanning the gap. Germline CDR1 and CDR2: SGHTS and YDEGEE. The CDR3 covers 15 residues.

This clone was found a few times. This chain links TRBV5-4 with TRBJ1-5; 8 positions agree with TRBD1. Unmatched junction bases numbered 3, after V lost 4 bases and J lost 3 bases. This CDR3 comprises 14 residues. CDR1 is SGHNT, CDR2 YYREEE, per germline (reference sequence). CDR3 sequence (DNA): TGTGCCAGCAGCGCGGGACAGGACAATCAGCCCCAGCATTTT. Translation gives CASSAGQDNQPQHF.

V is TRBV4-1 and J is TRBJ2-5, with 7 bases aligning to TRBD2. Per the germline V gene, CDR1 is MGHRA and CDR2 is YSYEKL. V gave up 1 base and J gave up 4 bases; unmatched junction bases: 6. The CDR3 is 15 residues long. CDR3 bases: TGCGCCAGCAGCCAAGGCGGTGGGGGGGGAGAGACCCAGTACTTC. It specifies CASSQGGGGGETQYF.

The chain combines TRBV7-9 with TRBJ2-3; 11 nucleotides align to TRBD2. This CDR3 contains 15 residues. Germline CDR1 is SEHNR and CDR2 is FQNEAQ (reference sequence). J gave up 4 bases and V 5 bases, and 5 bases lay outside the gene matches. The CDR3: CASSKLSGGADTQYF. The CDR3 DNA follows: TGTGCCAGCAGCAAACTTAGCGGGGGGGCAGATACGCAGTATTTT.

J is TRBJ1-2 and V is TRBV3-1 (or the pseudogene TRBV3-2); D possibly corresponds to TRBD1 (6 bases). CDR3 size: 14 residues. Germline V gene data show CDR1 as LGHDT and CDR2 as YNNKEL (reference sequence). V was trimmed by 2 bases and J by 7 bases, leaving 14 bases between them. CDR3 coding DNA: TGTGCCAGCAGCCAATACAGGGCGGAGGTTGGCTACACCTTC. It encodes CASSQYRAEVGYTF.

The chain links TRBV7-9 to TRBJ1-5, with D unclear. Trimming removed 5 bases from V and 3 bases from J, with 8 bases in between. Germline CDR1 SEHNR, CDR2 FQNEAQ (reference sequence). The CDR3 is 13 residues long. The CDR3 loop is CASSRLDNQPQHF. The CDR3 nucleotides are TGTGCCAGCAGCCGACTGGACAATCAGCCCCAGCATTTT.

The chain links TRBV2 to TRBJ2-7, with 10 bases lining up with TRBD2. CDR3 length: 16 amino acids. Germline CDR1 and CDR2: SNHLY and FYNNEI. Trimming removed 3 bases from V and 1 base from J; junction bases left unmatched: 6. CDR3 region: CASSDQISGGSYEQYF. The CDR3 coding sequence is TGTGCCAGCAGTGATCAAATTAGCGGGGGGTCCTACGAGCAGTACTTC.

This clone was observed a single time. V and J are TRBV10-3 and TRBJ2-3; 9 nucleotides match TRBD1. Trimming removed 7 bases from V and 4 bases from J; junction bases left unmatched: 9. The CDR3 contains 15 residues. From germline, CDR1 is ENHRY and CDR2 SYGVKD. In DNA form, the CDR3 reads TGTGCCATCACCTTAACAGGGGGCTTCGCAGATACGCAGTATTTT. Amino acid sequence: CAITLTGGFADTQYF.